This is a list of T cell receptor beta chains from one sample in a study of T cell repertoires in cytomegalovirus infection. TCRdb analysed the reads with MiXCR anew, one entry per CDR3 protein. The sample includes roughly 500,000 distinct CDR3 sequences, about 15% of them seen just once. Sequencing was carried out using CD8+ T cells from PBMCs. Source of these receptors: a human donor in good health (CMV status not recorded). Some clones in this sample may be carry-over from other donors' samples. The CDR3 runs from the conserved cysteine through the conserved F or W.

CDR3aa	j_gene	v_gene
CASSLNLGEETQYF	TRBJ2-5	TRBV12-3/TRBV12-4
CATALGNEQFF	TRBJ2-1	TRBV24-1
CASSPPGYTF	TRBJ1-2	TRBV5-6
CSVEDWGSAVNIQYF	TRBJ2-4	TRBV29-1
CASSFGEHNEQFF	TRBJ2-1	TRBV27
CASSSPGVPRGYTF	TRBJ1-2	TRBV7-9
CASSLIGGDTEAFF	TRBJ1-1	TRBV27
CASSKGTSGGGNEQFF	TRBJ2-1	TRBV5-4
CASSLAGGPHEQYF	TRBJ2-7	TRBV28
CSAPSGVYNEQFF	TRBJ2-1	TRBV20-1
CASSPRAGTGETGELFF	TRBJ2-2	TRBV7-6
CASSLARGNSLQETQYF	TRBJ2-5	TRBV7-2
CASSASSGNNEQFF	TRBJ2-1	TRBV10-2
CASSLVPGTTGTGELFF	TRBJ2-2	TRBV7-6
CASSYSKQGFTEAFF	TRBJ1-1	TRBV6-5
CASSLDWASGDEQFF	TRBJ2-1	TRBV7-2
CASSQEGRGYQAFF	TRBJ1-1	TRBV4-2
CASSQDKGGTQYF	TRBJ2-5	TRBV14
CATGPGSATYSNQPQHF	TRBJ1-5	TRBV10-3
CSALTGWNEKLFF	TRBJ1-4	TRBV20-1
CSALRGELFF	TRBJ2-2	TRBV29-1
CASRGSSGSYNEQFF	TRBJ2-1	TRBV27
CASSQVPGQGIYGYTF	TRBJ1-2	TRBV4-1
CASSRGGGPNEQFF	TRBJ2-1	TRBV11-3
CASSPPGRDEKLFF	TRBJ1-4	TRBV7-9
CATSRDRGSANTIYF	TRBJ1-3	TRBV15
CASSLTQSERGGRLDEQFF	TRBJ2-1	TRBV7-9
CASRGQGSTEAFF	TRBJ1-1	TRBV2
CASSLGQLSSGNTIYF	TRBJ1-3	TRBV12-3/TRBV12-4
CASSAGTGGYQETQYF	TRBJ2-5	TRBV2
CASSLGDRGLNEQFF	TRBJ2-1	TRBV7-9
CASQGTSAPYRYEQYF	TRBJ2-7	TRBV2
CASSYSMWGLYNEQFF	TRBJ2-1	TRBV6-2/TRBV6-3
CASSLAGRDIQYF	TRBJ2-4	TRBV9
CASSFYPSGGLSSYNEQFF	TRBJ2-1	TRBV5-1